These 11 T cell receptor beta chains were all obtained from the same sample, sequenced in a study of CD8+CD57+ T cells in acquired aplastic anemia. Previously, flow cytometry had revealed CD8+CD57+ cell expansion in the patients chosen for sequencing. The TCR beta profiling, which covered VDJ combination and CDR3 sequence, was carried out using genomic DNA as the template. Via MiXCR, TCRdb re-called the reads, giving one row per CDR3 protein. This sample has under 350,000 distinct CDR3 sequences; approximately 60% occur once, and the top ten carry under 1.5%. Sequencing used sorted CD4+, CD8+, or CD8+CD57+ T cells (not recorded which) from PBMCs. The receptors derive from a human donor with aplastic anemia.

The rearrangement joins TRBV7-3 to TRBJ1-1; the D gene is possibly TRBD1 (5 bases). With 1 base removed from V and 1 base from J, the gap between germline ends came to 10 bases. Germline V gives CDR1 SGHTA, CDR2 FQGTGA. The CDR3 runs to 15 residues. The CDR3 sequence is CASSLNGRENTEAFF. The CDR3 bases are TGTGCCAGCAGCTTAAATGGCAGGGAGAACACTGAAGCTTTCTTT.

The chain couples TRBV10-3 to TRBJ1-1, with D uncertain. The CDR3 sequence is 13 residues long. CDR1 and CDR2 from the germline V gene are ENHRY and SYGVKD. V was trimmed by 4 bases and J by 1 base, leaving 7 bases between them. CDR3 protein: CAISGRQNTEAFF. The DNA for the CDR3 is TGTGCCATCAGTGGGAGACAGAACACTGAAGCTTTCTTT.

V gene TRBV7-9 combines with J gene TRBJ2-7, with TRBD2 matching over 9 bases. The J call may be wrong; the DNA end is better matched by TRBJ2-5. This CDR3 spans 16 amino acids. Germline CDR1 reads SEHNR; CDR2 reads FQNEAQ (reference sequence). The DNA of the CDR3 is TGTGCCAGCAGCTTGGAACTAGCGGGCCGAGTAAGGACCCAGTACTTC. It is translated as CASSLELAGRVRTQYF.

This clonotype was seen more than once but under ten times. The chain uses TRBV2 and TRBJ2-3; 12 nucleotides match TRBD2. The junction had 5 bases not matched to a gene; V was cut back by 0 bases and J by 1 base. The CDR3 is 18 amino acids. CDR1 SNHLY and CDR2 FYNNEI come from the germline V gene. CDR3 region: CASSEALRTSGGTDTQYF. The CDR3 nucleotides read TGTGCCAGCAGTGAAGCGCTCCGGACTAGCGGGGGCACAGATACGCAGTATTTT.

V is TRBV6-6 and J is TRBJ2-7; D might be TRBD2 (5 bases). This CDR3 comprises 11 residues. Germline V gene lookup returns CDR1 MNHNY and CDR2 SVGAGI (reference sequence). Trimming stripped 8 bases from V and 4 bases from J, with 9 bases between. In DNA form, the CDR3 reads TGTGCCAGCGCGGGTTTTTACGAGCAGTACTTC. Its translation is CASAGFYEQYF.

A few counts support this clonotype. The J gene is TRBJ2-7, the V gene TRBV7-9, with TRBD1 as a possible D gene (6 bases). V was pared by 3 bases and J by 2 bases, with 11 bases between. This CDR3 is built from 14 residues. Germline V gene lookup returns CDR1 SEHNR and CDR2 FQNEAQ (reference sequence). DNA of the CDR3: TGTGCCAGCAGCTTCCCAGGGGCTGCCTACGAGCAGTACTTC. Protein: CASSFPGAAYEQYF.

V and J are TRBV29-1 and TRBJ1-2; D not certain. V lost 2 bases and J lost 2, with 12 bases in between. Per the germline V gene, CDR1 is SQVTM and CDR2 is ANQGSEA. The CDR3 has 14 amino acids. The CDR3 region has the DNA TGCAGCGTTGAACGAAAGGGAATCAACTATGGCTACACCTTC. Translating it yields CSVERKGINYGYTF. Supplemented by reference TRBV29-1 and TRBJ1-2, the full variable domain reads SAVISQKPSRDICQRGTSLTIQCQVDSQVTMMFWYRQQPGQSLTLIATANQGSEATYESGFVIDKFPISRPNLTFSTLTVSNMSPEDSSIYLCSVERKGINYGYTFGSGTRLTVV.

The CDR3 loop reads CASSVIGTGPYEQYF. DNA of the CDR3: TGTGCCAGCAGCGTAATAGGGACAGGGCCCTACGAGCAGTACTTC. The rearrangement joins TRBV9 to TRBJ2-7; 9 bases map to TRBD1. The germline gives CDR1 SGDLS, CDR2 YYNGEE. This CDR3 is built from 15 residues. The junction had 4 bases not matched to a gene; V was cut back by 1 base and J by 2 bases.

This clonotype was observed a handful of times. This chain links TRBV2 with TRBJ1-3; D is undetermined. Trimming pared 3 bases from V and 2 bases from J, leaving 2 bases between. CDR3 size: 12 residues. CDR1 and CDR2 from the germline V gene are SNHLY and FYNNEI. The CDR3 coding sequence is TGTGCCAGCAGTGAGGCTGGAAACACCATATATTTT. This gives the protein CASSEAGNTIYF.

This rearrangement joins TRBV24-1 to TRBJ1-5; 8 bases agree with TRBD1. The V segment lost 9 bases and the J segment 2 bases; nucleotides outside the gene matches: 5. CDR1 and CDR2 (germline): KGHDR, SFDVKD. This CDR3 is built from 14 residues. CDR3 DNA: TGTGCCACCCCGACAGGGGATTGCAATCAGCCCCAGCATTTT. It translates to CATPTGDCNQPQHF.

This clonotype was detected many times. V is TRBV29-1 and J is TRBJ2-2; 8 positions agree with TRBD1. Germline CDR1 and CDR2: SQVTM and ANQGSEA. The CDR3 has 13 residues. V shed 7 bases, J shed 6 bases, and the junction held 7 bases outside the gene matches. As DNA, the CDR3 is TGCAGCGCAGGACAGGGCGTTGCCGGGGAGCTGTTTTTT. Residues: CSAGQGVAGELFF.